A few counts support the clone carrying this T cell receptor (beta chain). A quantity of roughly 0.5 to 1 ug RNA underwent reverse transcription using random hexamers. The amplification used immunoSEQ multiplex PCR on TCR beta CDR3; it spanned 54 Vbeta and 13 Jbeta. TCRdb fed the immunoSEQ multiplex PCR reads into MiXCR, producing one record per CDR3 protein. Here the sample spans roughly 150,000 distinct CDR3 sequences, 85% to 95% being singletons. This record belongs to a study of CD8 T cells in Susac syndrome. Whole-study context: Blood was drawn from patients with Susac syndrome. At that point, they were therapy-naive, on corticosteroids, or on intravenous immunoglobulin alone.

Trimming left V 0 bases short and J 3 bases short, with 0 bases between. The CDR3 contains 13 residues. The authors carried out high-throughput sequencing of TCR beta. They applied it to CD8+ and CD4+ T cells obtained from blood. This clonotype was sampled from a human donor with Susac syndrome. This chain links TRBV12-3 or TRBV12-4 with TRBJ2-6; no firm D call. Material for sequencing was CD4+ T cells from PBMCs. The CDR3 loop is CASSLAGANVLTF. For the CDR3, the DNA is TGTGCCAGCAGTTTAGCTGGGGCCAACGTCCTGACTTTC.